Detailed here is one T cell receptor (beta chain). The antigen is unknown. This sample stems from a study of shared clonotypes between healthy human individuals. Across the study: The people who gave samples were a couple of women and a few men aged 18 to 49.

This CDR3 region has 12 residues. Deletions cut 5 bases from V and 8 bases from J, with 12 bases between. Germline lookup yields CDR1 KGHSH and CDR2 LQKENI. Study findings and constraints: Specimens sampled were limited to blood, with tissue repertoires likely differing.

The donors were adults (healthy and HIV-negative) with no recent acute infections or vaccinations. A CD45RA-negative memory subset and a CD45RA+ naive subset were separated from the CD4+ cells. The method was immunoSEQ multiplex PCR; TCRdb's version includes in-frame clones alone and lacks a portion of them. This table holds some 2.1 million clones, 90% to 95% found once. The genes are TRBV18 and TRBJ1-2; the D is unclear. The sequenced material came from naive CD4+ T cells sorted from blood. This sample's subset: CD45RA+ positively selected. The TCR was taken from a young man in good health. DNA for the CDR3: TGTGCCAGCTCAACGGCCGAGTACGGCTACACCTTC. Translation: CASSTAEYGYTF.